This TCR beta chain derives from a study of T-cell reconstitution after alpha-beta-depleted transplantation in children. Study-wide results and caveats: T-cell counts and diversity at one year following transplant were attributed mainly to newly produced T cells. Reports say that about two months after transplant, the alpha-beta T cells came out of several hundred graft clones that had expanded.

As it was prepared, the TCRbeta library received unique molecular identifiers. MiXCR was run by TCRdb on the PCR reads, yielding one entry per CDR3 protein. The table lists over 100,000 distinct CDR3 sequences, around 7.8% of them singletons. This clonotype has a count of ten or more. Its antigen is unidentified. Trimming pared 4 bases from V and 4 bases from J, leaving 12 bases between. The CDR3 runs 15 residues. Germline V CDR1 and CDR2: SGHRS, YFSETQ. Sequenced material: PBMCs, taken before TCRalphabeta/CD19-depleted stem cell transplant. The rearrangement joins TRBV5-1 to TRBJ1-6; a weak D match, TRBD1 (5 bases). The sequence was collected from a boy aged 2 to 10 with acute lymphoblastic leukemia, due to receive a stem cell transplant. CDR3 protein: CASSPEGWYNSPLHF. DNA for the CDR3: TGCGCCAGCAGCCCGGAGGGGTGGTATAATTCACCCCTCCACTTT.